This T cell receptor (beta chain) originates from a study of Ad26.COV2.S vaccination and SARS-CoV-2 variants. Background on the study: Sample donor was a member of the COV1001 Ad26.COV2.S trial arm. Recipients of Ad26.COV2.S got it intramuscularly, once or twice 56 days apart. Study-level results: Possibly, TCR breadth and depth analyses underestimated total T cell responses.

Libraries were prepared by immunoSEQ multiplex PCR; TCRdb keeps only in-frame clonotypes and omits some of them. The data show some 420,000 clones, 88% seen once. Turning to this clone: Antigen unknown.

The CDR3 sequence is 14 residues long. Trimming cost V 0 bases and J 1 base, with 9 bases left between them. The V gene's germline CDR1 is GTSNPN and CDR2 SVGIG (reference sequence). Treatment here: around 19 received Ad26.COV2.S at low or high dose, single or two shots; several received placebo; per-sample allocation not given. Sampling occurred on day 63 after the first vaccine or placebo injection. Vaccine was an Ad26 vector expressing Wuhan-strain SARS-CoV-2 spike. This TCR was sampled from a person aged 18 to 59 who received the Ad26.COV2.S COVID-19 vaccine or a placebo. The sequenced sample was peripheral blood, obtained in a trial of Ad26.COV2.S vaccine versus placebo. The chain uses TRBV30 and TRBJ2-5, with D unresolved. The DNA for the CDR3 is TGTGCCTGGAGTGTAGGACGGATCCAAGAGACCCAGTACTTC. Its translation is CAWSVGRIQETQYF. Supplemented by reference TRBV30 and TRBJ2-5, the full variable domain reads SQTIHQWPATLVQPVGSPLSLECTVEGTSNPNLYWYRQAAGRGLQLLFYSVGIGQISSEVPQNLSASRPQDRQFILSSKKLLLSDSGFYLCAWSVGRIQETQYFGPGTRLLVL.